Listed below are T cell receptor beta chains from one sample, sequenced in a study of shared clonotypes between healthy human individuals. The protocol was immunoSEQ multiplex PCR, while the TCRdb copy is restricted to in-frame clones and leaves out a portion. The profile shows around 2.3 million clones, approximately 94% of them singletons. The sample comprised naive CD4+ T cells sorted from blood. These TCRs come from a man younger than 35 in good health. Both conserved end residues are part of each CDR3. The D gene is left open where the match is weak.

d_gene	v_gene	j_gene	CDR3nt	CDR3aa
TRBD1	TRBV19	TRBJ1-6	TGTGCCAGTAGTATAGAGGGGACAGCGACCTCACCCCTCCACTTT	CASSIEGTATSPLHF
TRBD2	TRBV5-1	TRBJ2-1	TGCGCCAGCAGCCTAAAGACTAGCGGAGCACCCAATGAGCAGTTCTTC	CASSLKTSGAPNEQFF
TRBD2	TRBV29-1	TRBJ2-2	TGCAGCGTTCAAACTAGCGGGGGGAACACCGGGGAGCTGTTTTTT	CSVQTSGGNTGELFF
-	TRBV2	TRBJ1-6	TGTGCCAGCAGTGGTTGGGGGAATAATTCACCCCTCCACTTT	CASSGWGNNSPLHF
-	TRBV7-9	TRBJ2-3	TGTGCCAGCAGCGATATTTTTAGCTCAGATACGCAGTATTTT	CASSDIFSSDTQYF
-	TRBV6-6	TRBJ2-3	TGTGCCAGCAGTTCCCGGGATTGGACAGATACGCAGTATTTT	CASSSRDWTDTQYF
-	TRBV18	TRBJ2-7	TGTGCCAGCTCGGAGGGACGGTACGAGCAGTACTTC	CASSEGRYEQYF
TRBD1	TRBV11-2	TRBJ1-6	TGTGCCAGCAGCTTAGTATCCGGGACAGTTAATAATTCACCCCTCCACTTT	CASSLVSGTVNNSPLHF
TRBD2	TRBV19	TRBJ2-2	TGTGCCAGTAATGTTCCTAGCGGGAGGCCCGGGGAGCTGTTTTTT	CASNVPSGRPGELFF
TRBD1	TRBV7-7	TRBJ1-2	TGTGCTAGCAGCCCCGGACAGGGGTATGGCTACACCTTC	CASSPGQGYGYTF
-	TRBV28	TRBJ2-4	TGTGCCAGCAGTTCTTGGGGAGCCAAAAACATTCAGTACTTC	CASSSWGAKNIQYF
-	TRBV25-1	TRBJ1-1	TGTGCCAGCTCCACAGGGTGGTACACTGAAGCTTTCTTT	CASSTGWYTEAFF